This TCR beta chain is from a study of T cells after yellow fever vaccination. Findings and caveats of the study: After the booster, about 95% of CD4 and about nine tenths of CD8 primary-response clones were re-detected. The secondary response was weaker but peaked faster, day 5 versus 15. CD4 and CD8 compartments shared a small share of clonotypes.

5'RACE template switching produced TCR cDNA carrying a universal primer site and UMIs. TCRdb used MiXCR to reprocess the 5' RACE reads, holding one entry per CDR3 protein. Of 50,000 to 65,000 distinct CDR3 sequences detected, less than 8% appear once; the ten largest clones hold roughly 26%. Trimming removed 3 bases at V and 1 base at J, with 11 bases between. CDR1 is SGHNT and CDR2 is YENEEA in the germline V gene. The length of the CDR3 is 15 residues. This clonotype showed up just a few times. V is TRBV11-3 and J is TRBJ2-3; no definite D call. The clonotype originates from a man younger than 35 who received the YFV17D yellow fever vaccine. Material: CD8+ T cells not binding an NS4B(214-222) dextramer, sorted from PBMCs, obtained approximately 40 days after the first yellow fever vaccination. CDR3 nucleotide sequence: TGTGCCAGCAGCTTCGGCCAGGATGGCACAGATACGCAGTATTTT. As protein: CASSFGQDGTDTQYF.